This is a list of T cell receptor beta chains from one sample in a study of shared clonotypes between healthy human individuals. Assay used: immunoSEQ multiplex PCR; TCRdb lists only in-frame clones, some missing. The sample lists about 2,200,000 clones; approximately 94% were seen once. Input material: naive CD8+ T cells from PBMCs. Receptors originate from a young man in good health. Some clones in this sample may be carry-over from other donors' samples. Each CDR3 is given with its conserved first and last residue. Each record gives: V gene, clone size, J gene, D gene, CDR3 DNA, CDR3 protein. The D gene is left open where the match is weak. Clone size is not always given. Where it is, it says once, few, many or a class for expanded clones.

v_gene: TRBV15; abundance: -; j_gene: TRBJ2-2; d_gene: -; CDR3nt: TGTGCCACCAGCCGAGGCAGTAGGGAGCTGTTTTTT; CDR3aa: CATSRGSRELFF
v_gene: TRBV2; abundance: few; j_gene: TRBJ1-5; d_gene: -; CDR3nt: TGTGCCAGCAGTGAATGGGTTTCTAGCAATCAGCCCCAGCATTTT; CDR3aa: CASSEWVSSNQPQHF
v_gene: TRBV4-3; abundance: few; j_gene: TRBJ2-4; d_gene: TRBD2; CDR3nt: TGCGCCAGCAGCCAAGGACTAGCGGACTCGAACATTCAGTACTTC; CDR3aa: CASSQGLADSNIQYF
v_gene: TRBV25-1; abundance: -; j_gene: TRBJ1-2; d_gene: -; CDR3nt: TGTGCCAGCAGGGGAGATAACTATGGCTACACCTTC; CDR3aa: CASRGDNYGYTF
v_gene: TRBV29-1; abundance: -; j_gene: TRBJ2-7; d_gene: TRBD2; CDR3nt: TGCAGCGTTGAAGGGGGTTCTAGCGGGTCGAGCTCCTACGAGCAGTACTTC; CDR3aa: CSVEGGSSGSSSYEQYF
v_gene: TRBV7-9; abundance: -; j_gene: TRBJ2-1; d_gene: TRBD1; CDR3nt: TGTGCCAGCAGCACACCGGGACAGGGGAGCTCCTACAATGAGCAGTTCTTC; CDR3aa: CASSTPGQGSSYNEQFF
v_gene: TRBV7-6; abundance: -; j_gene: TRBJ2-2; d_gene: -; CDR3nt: TGTGCCAGCAGCTTAGCGTCCCTTGGATCAGGAGTATTAACCGGGGAGCTGTTTTTT; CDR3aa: CASSLASLGSGVLTGELFF
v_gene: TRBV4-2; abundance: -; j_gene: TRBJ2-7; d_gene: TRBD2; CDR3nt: TGTGCCAGCAGCCTCAAAAGCGGGAGCTCCTACGAGCAGTACTTC; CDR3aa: CASSLKSGSSYEQYF
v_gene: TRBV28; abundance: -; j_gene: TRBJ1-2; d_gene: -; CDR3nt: TGTGCCAGCAGTCCCCCCGACGATCTCTATGGCTACACCTTC; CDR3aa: CASSPPDDLYGYTF
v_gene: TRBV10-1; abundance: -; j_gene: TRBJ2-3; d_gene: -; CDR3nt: TGCGCCAGCAGCCTTACTAGGGGCACAGATACGCAGTATTTT; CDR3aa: CASSLTRGTDTQYF
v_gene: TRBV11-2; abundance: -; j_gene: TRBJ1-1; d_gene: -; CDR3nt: TGTGCCAGCAGCTTAGACAGATCCACTGAAGCTTTCTTT; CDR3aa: CASSLDRSTEAFF
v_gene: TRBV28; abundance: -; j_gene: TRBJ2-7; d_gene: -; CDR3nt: TGTGCCAGCAGCGTAACAGGGACCAACTACGAGCAGTACTTC; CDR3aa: CASSVTGTNYEQYF
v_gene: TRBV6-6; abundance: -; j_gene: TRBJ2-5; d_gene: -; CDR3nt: TGTGCCAGTGGCGCCGGCGAGACCCAGTACTTC; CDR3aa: CASGAGETQYF
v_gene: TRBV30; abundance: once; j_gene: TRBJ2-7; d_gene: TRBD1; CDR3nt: TGTGCCTGGAGTTGGACAGGACCGCCCTCCTACGAGCAGTACTTC; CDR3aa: CAWSWTGPPSYEQYF
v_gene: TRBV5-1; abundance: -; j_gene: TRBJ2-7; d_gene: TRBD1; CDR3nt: TGCGCCAGCAGCTTGGGCGGACAGGGACCCCCACCAATCGGCGAGCAGTACTTC; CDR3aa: CASSLGGQGPPPIGEQYF
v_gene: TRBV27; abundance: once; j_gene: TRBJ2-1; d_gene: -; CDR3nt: TGTGCCAGCAGTAAAATTAGGGGGATTTACAATGAGCAGTTCTTC; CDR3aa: CASSKIRGIYNEQFF
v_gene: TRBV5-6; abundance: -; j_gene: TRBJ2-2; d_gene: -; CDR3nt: TGTGCCAGCAGCAGGGGGGTGACCGGGGAGCTGTTTTTT; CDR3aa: CASSRGVTGELFF
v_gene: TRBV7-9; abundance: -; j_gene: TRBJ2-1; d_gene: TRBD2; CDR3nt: TGTGCCAGCAGCCATCTAGGCGGGAGCTCCTACAATGAGCAGTTCTTC; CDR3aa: CASSHLGGSSYNEQFF
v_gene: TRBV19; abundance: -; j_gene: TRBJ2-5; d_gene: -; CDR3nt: TGTGCCAGTAAGAATAGGGGCATTTTAGAGACCCAGTACTTC; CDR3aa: CASKNRGILETQYF
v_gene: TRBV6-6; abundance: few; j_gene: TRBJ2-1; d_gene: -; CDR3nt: TGTGCCAGCAGTTACTCTAGGAATGAGCAGTTCTTC; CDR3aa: CASSYSRNEQFF
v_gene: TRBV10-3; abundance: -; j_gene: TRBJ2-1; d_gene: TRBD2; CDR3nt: TGTGCCATCAGTGAGTCGAACAGCGGGGCCTACAATGAGCAGTTCTTC; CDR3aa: CAISESNSGAYNEQFF
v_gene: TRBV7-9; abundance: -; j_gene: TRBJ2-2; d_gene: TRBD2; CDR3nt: TGTGCCAGCAGCCCCCCTTTAGCGGGAGGAACAGGGGAGCTGTTTTTT; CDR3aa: CASSPPLAGGTGELFF
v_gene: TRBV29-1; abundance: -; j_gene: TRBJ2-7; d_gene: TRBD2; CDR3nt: TGCAGCGTTGTAACTAGCGGGAGTCTCCCGACCTACGAGCAGTACTTC; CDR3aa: CSVVTSGSLPTYEQYF
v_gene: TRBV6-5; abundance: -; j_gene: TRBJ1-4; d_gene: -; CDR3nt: TGTGCCAGCAGTTACTCGAAGTCCGGGTGGGAAAAACTGTTTTTT; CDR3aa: CASSYSKSGWEKLFF
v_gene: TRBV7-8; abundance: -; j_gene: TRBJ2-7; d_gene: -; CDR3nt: TGTGCCAGCAGCTTAGTCCGGCGGCTAGCCGCGTCCTACGAGCAGTACTTC; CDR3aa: CASSLVRRLAASYEQYF
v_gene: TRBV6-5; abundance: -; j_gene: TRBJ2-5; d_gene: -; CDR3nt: TGTGCCAGCAGTTTCTATCTTCAGGGAGGAGAGACCCAGTACTTC; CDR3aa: CASSFYLQGGETQYF
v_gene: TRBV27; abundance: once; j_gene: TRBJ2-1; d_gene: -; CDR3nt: TGTGCCAGCAGTTTAATTGGGGGAGGTGAGCAGTTCTTC; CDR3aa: CASSLIGGGEQFF
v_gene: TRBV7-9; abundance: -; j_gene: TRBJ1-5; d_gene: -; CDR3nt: TGTGCCAGCACAGTAGGGGGTTATCAGCCCCAGCATTTT; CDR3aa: CASTVGGYQPQHF
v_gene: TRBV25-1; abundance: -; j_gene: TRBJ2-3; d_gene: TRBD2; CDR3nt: TGTGCCAGCAGTGGATCCGGGACTACCTTGGGCACAGATACGCAGTATTTT; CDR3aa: CASSGSGTTLGTDTQYF
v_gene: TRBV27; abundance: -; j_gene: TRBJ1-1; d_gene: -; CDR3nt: TGTGCCAGCAGTTTTTCTGCGGGGGCGACCACTGAAGCTTTCTTT; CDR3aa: CASSFSAGATTEAFF
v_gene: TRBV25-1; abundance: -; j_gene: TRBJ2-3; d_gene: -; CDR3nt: TGTGCCAGCAGGGGCAAGGGCCCGTCGGTTAGCGATACGCAGTATTTT; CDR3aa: CASRGKGPSVSDTQYF
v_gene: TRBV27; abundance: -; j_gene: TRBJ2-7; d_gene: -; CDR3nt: TGTGCCAGCGCGCTCCTCCCCCCCTACGAGCAGTACTTC; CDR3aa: CASALLPPYEQYF
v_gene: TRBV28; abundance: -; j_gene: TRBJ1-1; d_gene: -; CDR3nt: TGTGCCAGCAGTTTAGCCCAGGAATCTGAAGCTTTCTTT; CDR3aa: CASSLAQESEAFF
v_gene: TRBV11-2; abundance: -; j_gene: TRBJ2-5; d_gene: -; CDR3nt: TGTGCCAGCAGCTTGGGAACGTGGGGAGAGACCCAGTACTTC; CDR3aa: CASSLGTWGETQYF
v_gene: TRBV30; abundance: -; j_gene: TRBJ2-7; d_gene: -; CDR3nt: TGTGCCTGGAGTCCCGTCTCCTACGAGCAGTACTTC; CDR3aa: CAWSPVSYEQYF
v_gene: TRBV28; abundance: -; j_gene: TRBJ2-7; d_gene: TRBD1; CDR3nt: TGTGCCAGCAGACCCCCCCGACAGGGTCGCGAGCAGTACTTC; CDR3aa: CASRPPRQGREQYF
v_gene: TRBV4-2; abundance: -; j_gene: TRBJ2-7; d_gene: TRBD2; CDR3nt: TGTGCCAGCAGCCAACCGACCGGGACTAGCAACGAGCAGTACTTC; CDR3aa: CASSQPTGTSNEQYF
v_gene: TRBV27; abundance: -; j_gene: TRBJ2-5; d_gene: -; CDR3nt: TGTGCCAGCACCCCCCGGCAAGGATGGGCCCAGTACTTC; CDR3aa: CASTPRQGWAQYF
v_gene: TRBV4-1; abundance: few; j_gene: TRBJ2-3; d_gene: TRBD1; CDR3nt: TGCGCCAGCAGCCAAGTTCCTGGCAGGGGGCTAACAGATACGCAGTATTTT; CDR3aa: CASSQVPGRGLTDTQYF
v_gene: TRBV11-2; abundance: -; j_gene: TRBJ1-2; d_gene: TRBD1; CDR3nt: TGTGCCAGCAGCTCACGGACAGGGAAGGACTATGGCTACACCTTC; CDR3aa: CASSSRTGKDYGYTF
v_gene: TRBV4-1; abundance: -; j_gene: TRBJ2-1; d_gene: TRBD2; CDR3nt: TGCGCCAGCAGCCAACTAGCGGGAGGGGATTTGGGGTTCTTC; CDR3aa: CASSQLAGGDLGFF
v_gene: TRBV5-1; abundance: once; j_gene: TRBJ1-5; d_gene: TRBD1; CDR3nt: TGCGCCAGCAGCAAAACAGGGGAAAGCAATCAGCCCCAGCATTTT; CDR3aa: CASSKTGESNQPQHF
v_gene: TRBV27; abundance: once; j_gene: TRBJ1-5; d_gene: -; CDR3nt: TGTGCCAGCAGGACAGGTTATAGCAATCAGCCCCAGCATTTT; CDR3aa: CASRTGYSNQPQHF
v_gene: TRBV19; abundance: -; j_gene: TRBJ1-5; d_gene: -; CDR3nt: TGTGCCAGTAGTATGTGGGGGGCTCAGCCCCAGCATTTT; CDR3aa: CASSMWGAQPQHF
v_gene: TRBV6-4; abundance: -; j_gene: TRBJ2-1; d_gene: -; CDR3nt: TGTGCCAGCAGTGACTCGAGTTTTAGGGTTGATGAGCAGTTCTTC; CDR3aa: CASSDSSFRVDEQFF
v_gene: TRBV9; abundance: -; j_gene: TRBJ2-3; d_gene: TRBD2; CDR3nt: TGTGCCAGCAGCCCCCGCGGGGGTGCAGATACGCAGTATTTT; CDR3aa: CASSPRGGADTQYF
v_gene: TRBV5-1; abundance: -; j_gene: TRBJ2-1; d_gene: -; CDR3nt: TGCGCCAGCAGCTTGACTAGATACAATGAGCAGTTCTTC; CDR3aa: CASSLTRYNEQFF
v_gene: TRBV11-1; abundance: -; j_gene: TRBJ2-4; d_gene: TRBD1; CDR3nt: TGTGCCAGCAGCTTAGGGGACAGGGACATTCAGTACTTC; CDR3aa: CASSLGDRDIQYF
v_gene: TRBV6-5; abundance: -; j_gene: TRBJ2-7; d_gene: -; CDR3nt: TGTGCCAGCCTCTTGGACGGAAACTTC; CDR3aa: CASLLDGNF